This T cell receptor beta chain derives from a study of blood T cells in healthy people across ages. Together with a sample-barcoded 5' primer, a J-beta primer mix was included in a second PCR lasting about 7 to 12 cycles. TCRdb itself ran the 5' RACE reads through MiXCR, one entry per CDR3 protein. Here the sample spans approximately 2,000,000 distinct CDR3 sequences, 30% to 40% being singletons. This clonotype was detected a few times. The CDR3 is made up of 16 amino acids. V shed 3 bases and J shed 0 bases, with 12 bases lying between them. Germline CDR1 and CDR2: SGHVT and SQSDAQ. The source is a human donor in good health. The rearrangement joins TRBV7-4 to TRBJ1-5; tentative D call: TRBD1 (5 bases). Sequences were obtained from blood. The CDR3 region is CASSLGRDYSNQPQHF. The CDR3 DNA sequence: TGTGCCAGCAGCTTGGGACGGGACTATAGCAATCAGCCCCAGCATTTT.